These 5 T cell receptor beta chains came from one sample sequenced in a study of HIV-infected patients and healthy controls. Reverse transcription used around 480 ng RNA and constant-region primers for alpha and beta. Using multiplexing indices, alpha and beta chain libraries were generated apart by chain-specific third strand synthesis. MiXCR, run by TCRdb on the 5' RACE reads, gives a single entry per CDR3 protein. The table shows about 14,000 distinct CDR3 sequences, with 12% occurring only once. Follow-up blood was drawn about 14 weeks, roughly three months, after antiretroviral therapy began. The repertoire came from unfractionated whole blood and reflected all unsorted peripheral T cells. Sequencing was performed on blood, taken during antiretroviral therapy. The source of these receptors is an adult with HIV infection. The donor label of this sample is uncertain.

This rearrangement joins TRBV20-1 to TRBJ1-5; 8 nucleotides line up with TRBD1. Germline assignment: CDR1 DFQATT and CDR2 SNEGSKA (reference sequence). The CDR3 is 12 amino acids. V dropped 6 bases and J dropped 9; count of bases not matched to a gene: 7. The CDR3 spells CSADRGEGPQHF. The CDR3 DNA follows: TGCAGTGCCGACAGGGGAGAAGGGCCCCAGCATTTT.

This clonotype is categorized as large. V usage is TRBV4-1 and J usage is TRBJ1-1; D call uncertain. V was clipped by 3 bases and J by 4 bases, with 6 bases between them. Germline V CDR1 and CDR2: MGHRA, YSYEKL. The CDR3 spans 12 residues. CDR3 residues: CASSQGVTEAFF. The CDR3 DNA is TGCGCCAGCAGCCAGGGAGTCACTGAAGCTTTCTTT.

The CDR3 DNA follows: TGTGCCAGCAGCCCCAATGTCCGGGTTCTAACTGGAAACACCATATATTTT. It specifies CASSPNVRVLTGNTIYF. V is TRBV11-2 and J is TRBJ1-3, with D unresolved. CDR1 is SGHAT, CDR2 FQNNGV, per germline. The V and J ends lost 5 bases and 2 bases respectively, with 19 bases between them. CDR3 length: 17 amino acids.

This clonotype was found many times. The CDR3 is CASSLRLGEPYF. The CDR3 DNA reads as TGTGCCAGCAGCTTGCGATTGGGGGAGCCCTACTTC. The J gene is TRBJ2-7, the V gene TRBV5-6, with D tentatively TRBD1 or TRBD2 (5 bases each). The V end lost 1 base, the J end lost 13 bases, and 15 bases lay between the germline ends. Germline V gene lookup returns CDR1 SGHDT and CDR2 YYEEEE. The CDR3 extends over 12 amino acids.

This clonotype was observed many times. The chain carries TRBV28 and TRBJ2-7, with 7 bases fitting TRBD2. V shed 6 bases and J 2 bases; nucleotides not matched to a gene: 13. In germline, CDR1 is MDHEN, CDR2 SYDVKM. The CDR3 consists of 16 residues. CDR3 protein: CASSPPLAERTYEQYF. The CDR3 coding sequence is TGTGCCAGCAGCCCGCCTCTAGCGGAGAGAACCTACGAGCAGTACTTC.